This TCR beta chain appears in the sequencing data of a study of somatic mutations in cytotoxic T cells in rheumatoid arthritis. On the study more broadly: T-cell populations stained with V beta antibodies were in some cases flow-sorted at nearly 100% purity, including V beta1+ cells that were sequenced for TCRB.

The study's findings and limits: Clonality of CD8+ T cells, which was compared between rheumatoid arthritis patients and age-matched healthy controls, did not differ significantly. In rheumatoid arthritis patients, unlike healthy controls, CD8+ clonality rose with age.

The germline gives CDR1 KGHSY, CDR2 FQNENV. The CDR3 has 12 amino acids. V gave up 3 bases and J gave up 8 bases, with 8 bases separating them. Concerning this clone itself: Its antigen is still unknown.

Clones were read by immunoSEQ multiplex PCR, and TCRdb kept only the in-frame ones, dropping some. The data hold about 33,000 clones, with around 80% observed a single time. With median age around 56 years (range roughly 21-75) and about 60% female, healthy controls came from blood donor buffy coats. The TCR comes from a man aged 40-50 years in good health. Sequenced sample: CD8+ T cells sorted from blood. The rearrangement joins TRBV16 to TRBJ2-1, with D unresolved. The CDR3 DNA follows: TGTGCCAGCAGCCACCTAACAGATGAGCAGTTCTTC. Amino acids: CASSHLTDEQFF.